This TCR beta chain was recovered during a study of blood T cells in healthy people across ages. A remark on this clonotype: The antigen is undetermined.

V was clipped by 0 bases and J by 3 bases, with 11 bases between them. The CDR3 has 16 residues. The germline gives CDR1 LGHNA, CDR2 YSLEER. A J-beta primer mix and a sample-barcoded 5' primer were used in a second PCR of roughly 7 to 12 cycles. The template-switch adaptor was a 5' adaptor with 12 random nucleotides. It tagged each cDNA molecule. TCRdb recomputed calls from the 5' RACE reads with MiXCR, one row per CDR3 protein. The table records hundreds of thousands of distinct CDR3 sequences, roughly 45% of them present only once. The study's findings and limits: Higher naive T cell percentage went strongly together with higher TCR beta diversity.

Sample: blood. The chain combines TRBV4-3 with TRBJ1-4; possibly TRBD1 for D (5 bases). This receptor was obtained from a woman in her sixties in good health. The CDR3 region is CASSQDEGRANEKLFF. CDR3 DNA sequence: TGCGCCAGCAGCCAAGACGAGGGCAGGGCTAATGAAAAACTGTTTTTT.